Listed below are T cell receptor beta chains from one sample, sequenced in a study of cytomegalovirus exposure and HLA in healthy donors. The assay was immunoSEQ multiplex PCR, and TCRdb's table has in-frame clones only and misses some. The table records some 190,000 clones, around 82% of them present only once. Sequenced material: PBMCs. All receptors come from a man between 18 and 35 years old in good health and CMV-seronegative. Both conserved end residues are part of each CDR3.

>TRBV7-2|TRBJ1-2
CASSLGGGQGPNYGYTF
>TRBV7-7|TRBJ2-1
CASSLEGADEQFF
>TRBV12-5|TRBJ2-5
CASRGDLGETQYF
>TRBV7-9|TRBJ2-7
CSSSLSGVEQYF
>TRBV5-4|TRBJ2-5
CASSFSPTGTKDTQETQYF
>TRBV18|TRBJ1-1
CASSLTRGDRGRPVNTEAFF
>TRBV27|TRBJ2-2
CASSLFTGYTGELFF
>TRBV13|TRBJ1-1
CASSSEVVRRRMNTEAFF
>TRBV28|TRBJ2-7
CASRGTSGYEQYF
>TRBV6-6|TRBJ1-2
CASSSSTGRIGNGYTF
>TRBV28|TRBJ1-2
CASGGEGSDYGYTF
>TRBV7-9|TRBJ2-1
CASSLAGSSYNEQFF
>TRBV9|TRBJ1-6
CASSASPQGTWGSPLHF
>TRBV9|TRBJ1-4
CASSSHHGPNEKLFF
>TRBV19|TRBJ2-2
CASSSGQGNTGELFF
>TRBV7-6|TRBJ2-7
CASSIDGQGWYEQYF
>TRBV7-9|TRBJ1-2
CASSLVTGYGYTF